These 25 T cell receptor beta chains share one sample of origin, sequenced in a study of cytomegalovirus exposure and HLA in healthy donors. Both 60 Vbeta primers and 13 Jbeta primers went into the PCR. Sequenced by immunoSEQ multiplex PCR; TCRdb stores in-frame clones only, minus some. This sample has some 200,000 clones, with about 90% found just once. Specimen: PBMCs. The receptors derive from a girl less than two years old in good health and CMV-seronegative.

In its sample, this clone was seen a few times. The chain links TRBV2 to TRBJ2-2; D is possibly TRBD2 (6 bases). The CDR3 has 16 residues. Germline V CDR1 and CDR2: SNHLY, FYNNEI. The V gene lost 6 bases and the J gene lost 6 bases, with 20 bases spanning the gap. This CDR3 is CASSNVRLVGAGELFF. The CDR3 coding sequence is TGTGCCAGCAGCAACGTACGACTAGTAGGCGCCGGGGAGCTGTTTTTT.

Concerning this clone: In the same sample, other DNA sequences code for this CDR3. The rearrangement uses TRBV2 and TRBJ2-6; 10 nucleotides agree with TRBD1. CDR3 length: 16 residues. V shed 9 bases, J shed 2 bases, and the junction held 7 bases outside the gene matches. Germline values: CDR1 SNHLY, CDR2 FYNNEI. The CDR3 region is CASITGQGAGANVLTF. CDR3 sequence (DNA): TGTGCCAGTATCACCGGACAGGGGGCTGGGGCCAACGTCCTGACTTTC.

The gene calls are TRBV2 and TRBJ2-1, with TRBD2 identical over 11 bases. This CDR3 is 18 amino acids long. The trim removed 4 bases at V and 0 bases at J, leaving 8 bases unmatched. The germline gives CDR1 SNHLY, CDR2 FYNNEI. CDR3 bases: TGTGCCAGCAGTGGTCGGACTAGCGGGCAGAGCTCCTACAATGAGCAGTTCTTC. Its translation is CASSGRTSGQSSYNEQFF.

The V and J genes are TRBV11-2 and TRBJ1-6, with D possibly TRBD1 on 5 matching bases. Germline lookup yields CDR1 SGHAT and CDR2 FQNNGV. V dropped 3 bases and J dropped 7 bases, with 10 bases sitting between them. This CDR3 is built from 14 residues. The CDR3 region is CASSFTEGNSPLHF. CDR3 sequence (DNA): TGTGCCAGCAGCTTTACGGAGGGGAATTCACCCCTCCACTTT.

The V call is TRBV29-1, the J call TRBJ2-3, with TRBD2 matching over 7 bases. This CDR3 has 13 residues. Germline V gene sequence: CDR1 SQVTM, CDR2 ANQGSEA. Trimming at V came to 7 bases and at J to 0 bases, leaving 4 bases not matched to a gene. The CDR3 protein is CSAASGSTDTQYF. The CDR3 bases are TGCAGCGCCGCTAGCGGTAGCACAGATACGCAGTATTTT.

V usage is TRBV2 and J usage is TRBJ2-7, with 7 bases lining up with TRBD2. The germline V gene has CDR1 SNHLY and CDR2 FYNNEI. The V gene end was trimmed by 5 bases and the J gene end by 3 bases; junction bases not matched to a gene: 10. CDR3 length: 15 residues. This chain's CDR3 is CASSRTTLAVYEQYF. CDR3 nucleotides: TGTGCCAGCAGTCGGACAACGCTAGCGGTCTACGAGCAGTACTTC.

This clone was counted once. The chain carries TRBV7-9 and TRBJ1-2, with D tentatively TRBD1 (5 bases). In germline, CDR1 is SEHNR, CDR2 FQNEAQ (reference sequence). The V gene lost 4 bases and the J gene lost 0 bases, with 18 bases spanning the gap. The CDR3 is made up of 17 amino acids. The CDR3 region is CASSSTIDSAANYGYTF. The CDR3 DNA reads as TGTGCCAGCAGCTCCACAATAGACAGCGCGGCTAACTATGGCTACACCTTC.

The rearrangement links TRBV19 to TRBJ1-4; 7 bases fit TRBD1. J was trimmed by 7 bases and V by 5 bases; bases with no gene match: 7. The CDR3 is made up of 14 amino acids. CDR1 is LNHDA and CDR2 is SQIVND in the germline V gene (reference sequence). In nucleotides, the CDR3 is TGTGCCAGTAGTCTCGACAGGGTAGTTGAAAAACTGTTTTTT. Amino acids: CASSLDRVVEKLFF.

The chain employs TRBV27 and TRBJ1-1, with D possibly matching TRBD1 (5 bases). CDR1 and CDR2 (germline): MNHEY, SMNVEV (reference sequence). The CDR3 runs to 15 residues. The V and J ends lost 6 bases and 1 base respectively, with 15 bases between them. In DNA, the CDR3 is TGTGCCAGCAGCCAAGGACAACGAAGGAACACTGAAGCTTTCTTT. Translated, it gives CASSQGQRRNTEAFF.

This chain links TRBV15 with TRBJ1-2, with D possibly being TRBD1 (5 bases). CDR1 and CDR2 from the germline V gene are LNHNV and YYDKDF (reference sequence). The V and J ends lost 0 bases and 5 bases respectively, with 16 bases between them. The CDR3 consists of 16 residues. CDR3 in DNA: TGTGCCACCAGCAGAGATCCAGGGTCAGGGTGGTATGGCTACACCTTC. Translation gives CATSRDPGSGWYGYTF.

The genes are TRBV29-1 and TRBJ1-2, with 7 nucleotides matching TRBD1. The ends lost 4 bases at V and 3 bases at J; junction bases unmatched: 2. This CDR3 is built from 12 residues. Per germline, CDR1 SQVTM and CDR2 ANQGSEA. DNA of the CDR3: TGCAGCGTTGTTACAGGGGACTATGGCTACACCTTC. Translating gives CSVVTGDYGYTF. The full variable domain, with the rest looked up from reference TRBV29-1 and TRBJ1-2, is SAVISQKPSRDICQRGTSLTIQCQVDSQVTMMFWYRQQPGQSLTLIATANQGSEATYESGFVIDKFPISRPNLTFSTLTVSNMSPEDSSIYLCSVVTGDYGYTFGSGTRLTVV.

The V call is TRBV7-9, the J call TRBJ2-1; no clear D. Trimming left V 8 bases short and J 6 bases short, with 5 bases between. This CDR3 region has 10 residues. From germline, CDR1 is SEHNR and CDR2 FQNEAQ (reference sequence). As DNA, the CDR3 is TGTGCCAGCGCGGTCAATGAGCAGTTCTTC. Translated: CASAVNEQFF. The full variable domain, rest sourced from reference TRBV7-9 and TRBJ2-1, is DTGVSQNPRHKITKRGQNVTFRCDPISEHNRLYWYRQTLGQGPEFLTYFQNEAQLEKSRLLSDRFSAERPKGSFSTLEIQRTEQGDSAMYLCASAVNEQFFGPGTRLTVL.

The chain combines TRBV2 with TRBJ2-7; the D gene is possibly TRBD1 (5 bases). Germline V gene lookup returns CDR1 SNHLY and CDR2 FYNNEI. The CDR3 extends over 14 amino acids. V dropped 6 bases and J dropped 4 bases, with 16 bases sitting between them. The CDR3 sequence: CASRRRAGKYEQYF. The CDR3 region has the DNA TGTGCCAGCAGACGTAGGGCAGGGAAGTACGAGCAGTACTTC. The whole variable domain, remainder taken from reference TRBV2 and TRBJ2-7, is EPEVTQTPSHQVTQMGQEVILRCVPISNHLYFYWYRQILGQKVEFLVSFYNNEISEKSEIFDDQFSVERPDGSNFTLKIRSTKLEDSAMYFCASRRRAGKYEQYFGPGTRLTVT.

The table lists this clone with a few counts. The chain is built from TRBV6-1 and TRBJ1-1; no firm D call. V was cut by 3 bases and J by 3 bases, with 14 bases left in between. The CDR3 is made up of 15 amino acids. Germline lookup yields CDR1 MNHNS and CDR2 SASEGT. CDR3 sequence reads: CASSEAGREYTEAFF. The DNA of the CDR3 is TGTGCCAGCAGTGAGGCTGGGAGAGAGTACACTGAAGCTTTCTTT.

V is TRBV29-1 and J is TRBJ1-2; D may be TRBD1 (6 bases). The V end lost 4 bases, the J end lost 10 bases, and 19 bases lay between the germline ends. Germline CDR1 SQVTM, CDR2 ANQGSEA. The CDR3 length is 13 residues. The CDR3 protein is CSVGSWGPDDYTF. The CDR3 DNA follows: TGCAGCGTTGGTAGTTGGGGGCCGGATGACTACACCTTC.

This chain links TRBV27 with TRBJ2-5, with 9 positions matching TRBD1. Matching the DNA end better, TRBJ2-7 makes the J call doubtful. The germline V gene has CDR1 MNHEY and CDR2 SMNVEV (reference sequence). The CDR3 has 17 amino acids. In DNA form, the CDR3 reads TGTGCCAGCAGTTTACAGGGACAGGGTACCCCGAGCTACGAGCAGTACTTC. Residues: CASSLQGQGTPSYEQYF.

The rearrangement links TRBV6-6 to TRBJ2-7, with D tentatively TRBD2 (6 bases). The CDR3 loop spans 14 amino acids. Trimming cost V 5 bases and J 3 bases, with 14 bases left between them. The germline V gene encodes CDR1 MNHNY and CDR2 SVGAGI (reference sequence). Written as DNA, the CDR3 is TGTGCCAGCAGTCACTGGGACTCCTTCTACGAGCAGTACTTC. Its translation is CASSHWDSFYEQYF.

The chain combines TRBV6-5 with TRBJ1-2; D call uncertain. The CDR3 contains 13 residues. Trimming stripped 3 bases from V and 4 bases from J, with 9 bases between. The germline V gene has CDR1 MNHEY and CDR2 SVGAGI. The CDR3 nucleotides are TGTGCCAGCAGTTATAACAGCTTCTATGGCTACACCTTC. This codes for CASSYNSFYGYTF.

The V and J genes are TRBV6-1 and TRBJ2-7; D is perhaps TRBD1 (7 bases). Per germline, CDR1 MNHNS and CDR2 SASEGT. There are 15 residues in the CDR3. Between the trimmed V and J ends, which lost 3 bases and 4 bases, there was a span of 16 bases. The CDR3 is CASSEGPGGRYEQYF. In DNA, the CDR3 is TGTGCCAGCAGTGAGGGTCCAGGGGGGCGATACGAGCAGTACTTC.

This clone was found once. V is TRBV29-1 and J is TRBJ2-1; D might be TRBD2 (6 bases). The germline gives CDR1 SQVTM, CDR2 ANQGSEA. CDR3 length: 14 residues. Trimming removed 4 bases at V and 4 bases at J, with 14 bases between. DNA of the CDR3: TGCAGCGTTGTGTCTTACGGGGGATACAATGAGCAGTTCTTC. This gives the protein CSVVSYGGYNEQFF.

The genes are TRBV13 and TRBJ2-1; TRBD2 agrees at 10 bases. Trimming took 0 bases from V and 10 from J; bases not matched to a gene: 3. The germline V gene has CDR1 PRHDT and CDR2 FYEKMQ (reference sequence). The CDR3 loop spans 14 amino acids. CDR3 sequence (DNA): TGTGCCAGCAGCTTAGGACTAGCGGGAAAGGAGCAGTTCTTC. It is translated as CASSLGLAGKEQFF. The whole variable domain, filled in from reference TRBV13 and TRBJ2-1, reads AAGVIQSPRHLIKEKRETATLKCYPIPRHDTVYWYQQGPGQDPQFLISFYEKMQSDKGSIPDRFSAQQFSDYHSELNMSSLELGDSALYFCASSLGLAGKEQFFGPGTRLTVL.

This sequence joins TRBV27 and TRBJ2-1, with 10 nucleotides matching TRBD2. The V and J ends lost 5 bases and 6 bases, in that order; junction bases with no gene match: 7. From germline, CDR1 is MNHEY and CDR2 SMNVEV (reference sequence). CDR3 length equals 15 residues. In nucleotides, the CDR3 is TGTGCCAGCAGTAGCGGGGGGGCCGGGGTCAATGAGCAGTTCTTC. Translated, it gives CASSSGGAGVNEQFF.

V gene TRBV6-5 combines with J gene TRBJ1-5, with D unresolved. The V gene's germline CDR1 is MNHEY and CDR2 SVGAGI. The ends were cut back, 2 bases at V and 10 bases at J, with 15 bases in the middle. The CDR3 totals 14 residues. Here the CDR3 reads CASSYTERAVPQHF. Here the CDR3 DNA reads TGTGCCAGCAGTTACACGGAGCGAGCGGTACCCCAGCATTTT.

The CDR3 here is CASSPAGVVINSPLHF. The DNA of the CDR3 is TGTGCCAGCAGCCCCGCGGGGGTAGTGATTAATTCACCCCTCCACTTT. The chain joins TRBV16 to TRBJ1-6, with D possibly matching TRBD1 (5 bases). V lost 4 bases and J lost 6, with 16 bases in between. Germline CDR1 reads KGHSY; CDR2 reads FQNENV. There are 16 residues in the CDR3.

The CDR3 DNA reads as TGTGCCAGCAGTGCTCCAGGGGGCCGCGTGAACACTGAAGCTTTCTTT. Translated, it gives CASSAPGGRVNTEAFF. The chain uses TRBV6-1 and TRBJ1-1; 8 nucleotides line up with TRBD1. V lost 4 bases and J lost 0; bases outside the gene matches: 7. The germline gives CDR1 MNHNS, CDR2 SASEGT. The CDR3 extends over 16 amino acids.